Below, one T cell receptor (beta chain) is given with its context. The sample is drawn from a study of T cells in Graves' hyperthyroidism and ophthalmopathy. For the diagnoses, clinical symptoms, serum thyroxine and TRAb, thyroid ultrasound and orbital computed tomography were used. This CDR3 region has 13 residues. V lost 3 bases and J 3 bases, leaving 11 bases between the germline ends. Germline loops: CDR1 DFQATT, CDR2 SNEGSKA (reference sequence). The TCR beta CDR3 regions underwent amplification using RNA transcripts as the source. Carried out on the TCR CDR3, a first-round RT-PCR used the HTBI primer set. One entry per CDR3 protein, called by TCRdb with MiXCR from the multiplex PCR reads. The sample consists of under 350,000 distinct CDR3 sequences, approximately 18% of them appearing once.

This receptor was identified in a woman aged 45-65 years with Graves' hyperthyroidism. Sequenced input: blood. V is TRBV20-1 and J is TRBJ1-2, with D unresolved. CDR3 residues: CSARIQEHYGYTF. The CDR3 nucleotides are TGCAGTGCTAGGATACAAGAACACTATGGCTACACCTTC.